This entry features one TCR beta chain sequence. Its specificity is unknown. This sample was taken from a study of T cell clonotyping in hematopoietic cell transplantation. Recipients were bled about 28 days pretransplant and at posttransplant days 30, 100, 180. This CDR3 is 14 amino acids long. V gave up 4 bases and J gave up 7 bases, with 17 bases separating them. Looked up from germline, CDR1 is SGHTA and CDR2 is FQGNSA. Whole-study findings and limits: CD4 and CD8 repertoire contributions could not be separated without sorting. At the given depth, recipient repertoires were over 95% de novo clonotypes. Pathologically expanded recipient clonotypes increased progressively from day 30 to day 180 as diversity fell.

Profiling relied on immunoSEQ multiplex PCR, and the TCRdb table lists in-frame clones only, not all of them. The top ten clones hold about 40% of a sample with 9,500 to 12,000 clones, roughly nine tenths of them seen once. The sample here was PBMCs, taken 180 days after allogeneic stem cell transplant. The chain is built from TRBV7-2 and TRBJ2-7; a possible D gene is TRBD1 (5 bases). The source of this sequence is a male patient aged 60-70 years who had an allogeneic stem cell transplant from an unrelated donor, so the T cells may come from the graft donor. Some clones in this sample may be carry-over from other donors' samples. The CDR3 loop reads CASSSNAGLGEQYF. CDR3 DNA sequence: TGTGCCAGCAGCTCAAACGCAGGGCTCGGGGAGCAGTACTTC.